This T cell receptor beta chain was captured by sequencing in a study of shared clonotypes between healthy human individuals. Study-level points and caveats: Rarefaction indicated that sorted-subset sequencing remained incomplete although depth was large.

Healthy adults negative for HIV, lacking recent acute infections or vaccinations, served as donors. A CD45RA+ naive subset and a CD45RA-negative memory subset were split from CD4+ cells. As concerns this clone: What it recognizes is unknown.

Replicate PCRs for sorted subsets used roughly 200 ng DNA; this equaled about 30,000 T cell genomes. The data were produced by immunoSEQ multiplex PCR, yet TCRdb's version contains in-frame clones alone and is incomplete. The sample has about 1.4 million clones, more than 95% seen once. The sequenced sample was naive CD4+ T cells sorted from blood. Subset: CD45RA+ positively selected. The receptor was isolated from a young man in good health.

The CDR3 here is CASSLARVAPRNQPQHF. CDR3 DNA: TGTGCCAGCAGCTTAGCCAGGGTTGCCCCTAGGAATCAGCCCCAGCATTTT. The V and J genes are TRBV7-8 and TRBJ1-5, with TRBD1 as a possible D gene (5 bases). Germline V gene sequence: CDR1 SGHVS, CDR2 FQNEAQ. Trimming removed 0 bases at V and 4 bases at J, with 16 bases between. This CDR3 is built from 17 residues.